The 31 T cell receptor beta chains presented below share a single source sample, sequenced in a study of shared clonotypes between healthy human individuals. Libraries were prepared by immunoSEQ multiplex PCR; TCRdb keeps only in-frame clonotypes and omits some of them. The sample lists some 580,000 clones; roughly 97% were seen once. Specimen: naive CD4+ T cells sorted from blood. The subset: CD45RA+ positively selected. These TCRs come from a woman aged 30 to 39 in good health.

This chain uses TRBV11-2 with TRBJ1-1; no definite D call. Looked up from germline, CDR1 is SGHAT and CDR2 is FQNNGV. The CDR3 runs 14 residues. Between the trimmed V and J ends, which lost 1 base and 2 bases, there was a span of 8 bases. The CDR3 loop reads CASSLGGHNTEAFF. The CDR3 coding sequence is TGTGCCAGCAGCTTAGGTGGGCACAACACTGAAGCTTTCTTT.

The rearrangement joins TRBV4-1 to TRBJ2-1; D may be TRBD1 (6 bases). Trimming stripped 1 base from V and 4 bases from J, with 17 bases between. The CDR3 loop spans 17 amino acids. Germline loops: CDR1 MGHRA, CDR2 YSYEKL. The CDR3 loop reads CASSQARGQAEYNEQFF. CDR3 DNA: TGCGCCAGCAGCCAAGCTCGGGGACAAGCAGAGTACAATGAGCAGTTCTTC.

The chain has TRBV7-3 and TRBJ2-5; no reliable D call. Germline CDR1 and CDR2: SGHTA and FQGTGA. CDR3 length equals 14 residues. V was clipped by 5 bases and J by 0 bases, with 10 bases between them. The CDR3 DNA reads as TGTGCCAGCAGCCTAGGGCGGAACCAAGAGACCCAGTACTTC. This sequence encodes CASSLGRNQETQYF.

The CDR3, as DNA: TGTGCCAGCAGCTCAAGGACTAGCGCCTACGAGCAGTACTTC. This gives the protein CASSSRTSAYEQYF. The chain employs TRBV7-2 and TRBJ2-7; 9 positions agree with TRBD2. Trimming took 4 bases from V and 2 from J; bases not matched to a gene: 3. Looked up from germline, CDR1 is SGHTA and CDR2 is FQGNSA. The CDR3 covers 14 residues.

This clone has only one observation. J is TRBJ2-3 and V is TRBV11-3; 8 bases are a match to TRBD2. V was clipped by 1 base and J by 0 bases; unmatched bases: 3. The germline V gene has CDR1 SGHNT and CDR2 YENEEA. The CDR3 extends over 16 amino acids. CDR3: CASSLGLAGSTDTQYF. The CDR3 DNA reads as TGTGCCAGCAGCTTAGGGTTAGCGGGGAGCACAGATACGCAGTATTTT.

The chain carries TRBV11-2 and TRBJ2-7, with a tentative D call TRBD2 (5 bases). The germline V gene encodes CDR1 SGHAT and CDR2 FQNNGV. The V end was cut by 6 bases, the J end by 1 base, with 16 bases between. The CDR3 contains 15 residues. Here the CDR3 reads CASRAPFRGSYEQYF. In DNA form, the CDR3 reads TGTGCCAGCAGGGCACCTTTTCGGGGTTCCTACGAGCAGTACTTC. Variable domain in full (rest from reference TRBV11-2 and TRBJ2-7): EAGVAQSPRYKIIEKRQSVAFWCNPISGHATLYWYQQILGQGPKLLIQFQNNGVVDDSQLPKDRFSAERLKGVDSTLKIQPAKLEDSAVYLCASRAPFRGSYEQYFGPGTRLTVT.

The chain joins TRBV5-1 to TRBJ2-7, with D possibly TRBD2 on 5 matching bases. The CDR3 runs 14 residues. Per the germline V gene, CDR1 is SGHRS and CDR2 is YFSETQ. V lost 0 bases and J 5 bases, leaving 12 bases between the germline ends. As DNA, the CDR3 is TGCGCCAGCAGCTTGGAGCGCGGGTTCCACGAGCAGTACTTC. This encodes CASSLERGFHEQYF.

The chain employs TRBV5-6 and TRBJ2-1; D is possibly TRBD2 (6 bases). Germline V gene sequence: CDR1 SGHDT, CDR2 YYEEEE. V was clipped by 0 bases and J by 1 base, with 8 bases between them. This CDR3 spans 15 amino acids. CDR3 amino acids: CASSLDGRSYNEQFF. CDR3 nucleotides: TGTGCCAGCAGCTTGGACGGGAGATCCTACAATGAGCAGTTCTTC.

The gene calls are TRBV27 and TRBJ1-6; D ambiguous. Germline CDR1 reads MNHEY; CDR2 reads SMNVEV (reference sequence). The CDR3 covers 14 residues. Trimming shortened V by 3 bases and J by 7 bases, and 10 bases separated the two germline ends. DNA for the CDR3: TGTGCCAGCAGTTTTCTGGGAAGAAATTCACCCCTCCACTTT. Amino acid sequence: CASSFLGRNSPLHF.

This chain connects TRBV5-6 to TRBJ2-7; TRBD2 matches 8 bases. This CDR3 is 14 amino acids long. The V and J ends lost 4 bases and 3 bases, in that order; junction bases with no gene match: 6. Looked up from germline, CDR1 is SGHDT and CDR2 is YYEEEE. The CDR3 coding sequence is TGTGCCAGCAGCCGAGGACTAGCCAACTACGAGCAGTACTTC. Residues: CASSRGLANYEQYF.

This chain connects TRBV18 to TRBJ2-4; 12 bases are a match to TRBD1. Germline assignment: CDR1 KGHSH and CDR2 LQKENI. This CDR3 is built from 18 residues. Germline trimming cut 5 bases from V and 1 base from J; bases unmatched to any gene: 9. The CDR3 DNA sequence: TGTGCCAGCTCATACGGGACAGGGGGCGCCGGGGCCAAAAACATTCAGTACTTC. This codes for CASSYGTGGAGAKNIQYF.

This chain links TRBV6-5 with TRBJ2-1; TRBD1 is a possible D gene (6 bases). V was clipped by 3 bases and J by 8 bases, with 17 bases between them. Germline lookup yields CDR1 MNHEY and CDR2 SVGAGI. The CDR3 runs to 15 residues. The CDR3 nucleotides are TGTGCCAGCAGTTATCAGGGGCGCCGGATGGATGAGCAGTTCTTC. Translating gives CASSYQGRRMDEQFF.

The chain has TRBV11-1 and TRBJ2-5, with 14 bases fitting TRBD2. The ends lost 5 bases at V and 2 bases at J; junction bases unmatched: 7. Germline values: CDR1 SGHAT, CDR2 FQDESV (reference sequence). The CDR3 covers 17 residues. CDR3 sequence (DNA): TGTGCCAGCAGCATTGGGACTAGCGGGAGTGGGCAAGAGACCCAGTACTTC. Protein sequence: CASSIGTSGSGQETQYF.

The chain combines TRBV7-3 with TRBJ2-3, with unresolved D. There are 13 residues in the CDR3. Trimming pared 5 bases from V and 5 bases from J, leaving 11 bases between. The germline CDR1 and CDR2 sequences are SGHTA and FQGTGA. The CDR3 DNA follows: TGTGCCAGCAGCCCCTACGGACGAGATACGCAGTATTTT. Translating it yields CASSPYGRDTQYF.

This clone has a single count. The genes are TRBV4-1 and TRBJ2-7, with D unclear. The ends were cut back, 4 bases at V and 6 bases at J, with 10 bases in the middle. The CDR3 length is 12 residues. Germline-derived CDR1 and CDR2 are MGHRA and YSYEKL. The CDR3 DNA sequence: TGCGCCAGCAGCCTTGTAATGGGCGAGCAGTACTTC. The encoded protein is CASSLVMGEQYF.

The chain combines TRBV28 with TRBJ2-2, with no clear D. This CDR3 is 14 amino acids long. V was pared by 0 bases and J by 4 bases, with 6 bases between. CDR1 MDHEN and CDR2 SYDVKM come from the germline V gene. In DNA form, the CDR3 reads TGTGCCAGCAGTTTATGGGCAGTCACCGGGGAGCTGTTTTTT. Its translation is CASSLWAVTGELFF.

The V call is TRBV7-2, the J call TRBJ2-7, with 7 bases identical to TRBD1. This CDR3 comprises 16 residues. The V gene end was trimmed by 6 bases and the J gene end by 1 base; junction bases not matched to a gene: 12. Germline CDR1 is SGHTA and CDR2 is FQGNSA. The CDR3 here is CASRRGRTGNSYEQYF. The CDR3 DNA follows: TGTGCCAGCAGACGTGGCCGGACAGGTAATTCCTACGAGCAGTACTTC.

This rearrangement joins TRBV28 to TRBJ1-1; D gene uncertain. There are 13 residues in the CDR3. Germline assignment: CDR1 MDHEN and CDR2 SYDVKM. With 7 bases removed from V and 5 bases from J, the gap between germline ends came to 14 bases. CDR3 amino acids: CASTPEVGTEAFF. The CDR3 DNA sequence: TGTGCCAGCACCCCAGAGGTCGGGACTGAAGCTTTCTTT.

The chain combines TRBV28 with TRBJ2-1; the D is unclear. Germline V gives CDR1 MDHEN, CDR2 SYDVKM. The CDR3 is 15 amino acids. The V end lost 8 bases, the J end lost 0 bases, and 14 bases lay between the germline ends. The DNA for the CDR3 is TGTGCCAGCTCCGGGCTCACGAGCTCCTACAATGAGCAGTTCTTC. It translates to CASSGLTSSYNEQFF. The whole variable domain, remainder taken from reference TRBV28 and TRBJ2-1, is DVKVTQSSRYLVKRTGEKVFLECVQDMDHENMFWYRQDPGLGLRLIYFSYDVKMKEKGDIPEGYSVSREKKERFSLILESASTNQTSMYLCASSGLTSSYNEQFFGPGTRLTVL.

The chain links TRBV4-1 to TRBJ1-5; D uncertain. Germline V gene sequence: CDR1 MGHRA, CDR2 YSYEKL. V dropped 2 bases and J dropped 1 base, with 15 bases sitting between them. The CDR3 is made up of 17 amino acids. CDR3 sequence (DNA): TGCGCCAGCAGCCAAATTGGGGATCCGGGGAGCAATCAGCCCCAGCATTTT. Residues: CASSQIGDPGSNQPQHF.

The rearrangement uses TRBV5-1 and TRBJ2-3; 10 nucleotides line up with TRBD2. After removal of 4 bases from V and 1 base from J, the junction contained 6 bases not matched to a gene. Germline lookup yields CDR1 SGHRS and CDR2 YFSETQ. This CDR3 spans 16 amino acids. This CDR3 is CASSPGLAVGTDTQYF. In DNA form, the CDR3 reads TGCGCCAGCAGCCCAGGACTAGCGGTCGGCACAGATACGCAGTATTTT.

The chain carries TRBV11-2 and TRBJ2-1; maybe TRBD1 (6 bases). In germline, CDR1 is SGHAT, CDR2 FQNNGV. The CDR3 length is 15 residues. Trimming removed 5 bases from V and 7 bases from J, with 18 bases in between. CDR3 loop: CASSPFRDKRNEQFF. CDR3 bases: TGTGCCAGCAGCCCCTTTAGGGACAAAAGGAATGAGCAGTTCTTC.

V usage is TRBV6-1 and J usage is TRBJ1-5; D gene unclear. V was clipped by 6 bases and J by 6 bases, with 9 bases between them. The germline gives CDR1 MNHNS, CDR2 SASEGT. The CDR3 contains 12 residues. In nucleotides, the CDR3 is TGTGCCAGCAGCCAACCGGTTCAGCCCCAGCATTTT. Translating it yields CASSQPVQPQHF.

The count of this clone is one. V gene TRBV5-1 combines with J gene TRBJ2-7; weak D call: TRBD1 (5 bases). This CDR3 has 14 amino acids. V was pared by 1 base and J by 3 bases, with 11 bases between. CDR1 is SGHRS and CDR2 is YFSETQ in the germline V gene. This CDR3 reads CASSLPTANYEQYF. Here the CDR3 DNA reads TGCGCCAGCAGCTTGCCGACAGCTAACTACGAGCAGTACTTC.

The CDR3: CAWGQVTYNEQFF. CDR3 in DNA: TGTGCCTGGGGACAGGTTACCTACAATGAGCAGTTCTTC. The chain employs TRBV30 and TRBJ2-1, with TRBD1 matching 7 bases. CDR1 is GTSNPN, CDR2 SVGIG, per germline (reference sequence). The CDR3 length is 13 residues. Trimming removed 5 bases from V and 2 bases from J; junction bases left unmatched: 3.

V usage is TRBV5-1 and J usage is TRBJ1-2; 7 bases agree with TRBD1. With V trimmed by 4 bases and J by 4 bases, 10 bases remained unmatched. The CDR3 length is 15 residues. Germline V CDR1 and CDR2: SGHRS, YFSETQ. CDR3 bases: TGCGCCAGCAGCGCAAGGACAGGCGCTACCTATGGCTACACCTTC. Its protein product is CASSARTGATYGYTF.

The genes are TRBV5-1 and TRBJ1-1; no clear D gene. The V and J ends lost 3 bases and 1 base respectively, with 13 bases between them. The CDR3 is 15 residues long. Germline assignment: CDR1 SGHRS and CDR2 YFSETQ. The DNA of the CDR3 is TGCGCCAGCAGCTCTACAACTACAGAGAACACTGAAGCTTTCTTT. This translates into CASSSTTTENTEAFF. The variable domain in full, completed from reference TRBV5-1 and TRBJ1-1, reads KAGVTQTPRYLIKTRGQQVTLSCSPISGHRSVSWYQQTPGQGLQFLFEYFSETQRNKGNFPGRFSGRQFSNSRSEMNVSTLELGDSALYLCASSSTTTENTEAFFGQGTRLTVV.

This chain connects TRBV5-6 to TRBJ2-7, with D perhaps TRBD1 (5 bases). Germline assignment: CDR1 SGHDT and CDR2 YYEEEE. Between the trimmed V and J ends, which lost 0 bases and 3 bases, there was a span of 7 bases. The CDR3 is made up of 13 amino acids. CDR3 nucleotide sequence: TGTGCCAGCAGCTTGGGTACAGGCTACGAGCAGTACTTC. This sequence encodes CASSLGTGYEQYF.

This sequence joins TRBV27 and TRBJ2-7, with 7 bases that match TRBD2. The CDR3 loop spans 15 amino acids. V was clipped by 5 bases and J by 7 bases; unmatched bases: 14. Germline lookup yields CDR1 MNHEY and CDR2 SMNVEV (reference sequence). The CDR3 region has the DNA TGTGCCAGCAGTCCCACCCGAGCGGGGACCGAGGAGCAGTACTTC. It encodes CASSPTRAGTEEQYF.

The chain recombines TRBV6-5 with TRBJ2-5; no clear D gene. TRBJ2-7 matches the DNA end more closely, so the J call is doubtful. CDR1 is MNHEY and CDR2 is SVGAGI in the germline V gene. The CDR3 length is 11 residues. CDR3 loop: CASSNRYEQYF. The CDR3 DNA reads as TGTGCCAGCAGTAATAGGTACGAGCAGTACTTC.

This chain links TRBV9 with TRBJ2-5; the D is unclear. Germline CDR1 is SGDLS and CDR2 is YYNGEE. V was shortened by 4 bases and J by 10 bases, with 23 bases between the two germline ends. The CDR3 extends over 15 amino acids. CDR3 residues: CASSPNSGSPKGQYF. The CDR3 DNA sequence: TGTGCCAGCAGCCCAAACTCTGGCAGTCCCAAAGGCCAGTACTTC.